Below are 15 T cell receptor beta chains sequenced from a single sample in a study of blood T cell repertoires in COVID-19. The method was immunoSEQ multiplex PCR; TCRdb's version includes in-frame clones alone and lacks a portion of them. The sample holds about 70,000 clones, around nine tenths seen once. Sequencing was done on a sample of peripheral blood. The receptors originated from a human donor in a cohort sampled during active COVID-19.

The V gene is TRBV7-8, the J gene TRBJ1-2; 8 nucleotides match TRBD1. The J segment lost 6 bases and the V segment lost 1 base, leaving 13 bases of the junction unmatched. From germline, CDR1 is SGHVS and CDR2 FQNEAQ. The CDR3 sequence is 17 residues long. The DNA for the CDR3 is TGTGCCAGCAGCTTAGTACGTTGGTCGACAGGGGCTGATGGCTACACCTTC. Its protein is CASSLVRWSTGADGYTF.

CDR3: CASSQALGTATEQYF. Written as DNA, the CDR3 is TGTGCCAGCAGCCAAGCCCTAGGGACAGCCACCGAGCAGTACTTC. J is TRBJ2-7 and V is TRBV3-1 (or the pseudogene TRBV3-2), with 7 nucleotides matching TRBD1. CDR3 size: 15 residues. Trimming at V came to 1 base and at J to 6 bases, leaving 9 bases not matched to a gene. CDR1 is LGHDT, CDR2 YNNKEL, per germline (reference sequence).

CDR3 in DNA: TGTGCCAGTACAAGGGGGTCCAGGACGGCTTTCTTT. This gives the protein CASTRGSRTAFF. The chain joins TRBV19 to TRBJ1-1; perhaps TRBD1 as D (6 bases). Germline V gene sequence: CDR1 LNHDA, CDR2 SQIVND (reference sequence). The CDR3 is 12 amino acids. V shed 7 bases and J shed 11 bases, with 17 bases lying between them.

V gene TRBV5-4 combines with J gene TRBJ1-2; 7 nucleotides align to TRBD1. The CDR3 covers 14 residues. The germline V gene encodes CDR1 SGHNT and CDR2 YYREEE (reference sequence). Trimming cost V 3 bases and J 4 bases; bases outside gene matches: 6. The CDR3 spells CASSSGQLSYGYTF. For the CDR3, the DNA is TGTGCCAGCAGCTCGGGACAGCTCTCCTATGGCTACACCTTC.

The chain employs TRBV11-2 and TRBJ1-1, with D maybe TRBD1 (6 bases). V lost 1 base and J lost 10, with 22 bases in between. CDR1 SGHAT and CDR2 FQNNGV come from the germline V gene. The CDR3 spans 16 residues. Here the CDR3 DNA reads TGTGCCAGCAGCTTAGTTTCGGGACAATTAGGGGCTGCAGCTTTCTTT. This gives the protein CASSLVSGQLGAAAFF.

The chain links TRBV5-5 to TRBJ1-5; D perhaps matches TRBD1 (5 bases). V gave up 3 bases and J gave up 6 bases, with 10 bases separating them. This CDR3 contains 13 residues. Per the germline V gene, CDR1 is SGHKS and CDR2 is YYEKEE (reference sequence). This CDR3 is CASSWNTGQPQHF. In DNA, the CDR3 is TGTGCCAGCAGCTGGAATACAGGTCAGCCCCAGCATTTT.

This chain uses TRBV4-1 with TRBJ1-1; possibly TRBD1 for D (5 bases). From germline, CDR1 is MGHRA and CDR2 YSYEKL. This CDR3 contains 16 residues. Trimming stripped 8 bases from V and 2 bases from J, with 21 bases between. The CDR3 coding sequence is TGCGCCAGCCGACCGTGGGTGGGGGGAGTTAACACTGAAGCTTTCTTT. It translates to CASRPWVGGVNTEAFF.

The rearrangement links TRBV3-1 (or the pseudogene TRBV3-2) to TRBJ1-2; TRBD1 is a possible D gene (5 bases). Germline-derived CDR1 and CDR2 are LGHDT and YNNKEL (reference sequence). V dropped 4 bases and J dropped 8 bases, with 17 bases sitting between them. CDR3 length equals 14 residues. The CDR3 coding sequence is TGTGCCAGCAGCCGAAGCAGCGGGGGAGTCGGCTACACCTTC. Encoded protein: CASSRSSGGVGYTF.

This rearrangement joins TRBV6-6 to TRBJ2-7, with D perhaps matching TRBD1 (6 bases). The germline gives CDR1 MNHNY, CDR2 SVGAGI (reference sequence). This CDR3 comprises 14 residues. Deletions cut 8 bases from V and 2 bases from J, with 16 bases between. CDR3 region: CASSLRDTPYEQYF. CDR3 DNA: TGTGCCAGCTCCCTCCGGGACACACCCTACGAGCAGTACTTC.

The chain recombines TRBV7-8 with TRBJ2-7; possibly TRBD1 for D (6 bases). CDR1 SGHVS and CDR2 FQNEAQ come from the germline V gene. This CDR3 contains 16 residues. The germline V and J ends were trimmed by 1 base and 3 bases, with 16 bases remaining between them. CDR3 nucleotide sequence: TGTGCCAGCAGCTTAGATGCTGGGTTAGGGGGCTACGAGCAGTACTTC. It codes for CASSLDAGLGGYEQYF.

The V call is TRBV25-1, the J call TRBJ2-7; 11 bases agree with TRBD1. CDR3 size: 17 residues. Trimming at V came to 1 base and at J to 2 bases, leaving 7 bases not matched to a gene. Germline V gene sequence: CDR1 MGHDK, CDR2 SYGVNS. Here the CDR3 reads CASSESGVGQGAYEQYF. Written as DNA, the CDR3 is TGTGCCAGCAGTGAATCGGGGGTGGGACAGGGGGCCTACGAGCAGTACTTC.

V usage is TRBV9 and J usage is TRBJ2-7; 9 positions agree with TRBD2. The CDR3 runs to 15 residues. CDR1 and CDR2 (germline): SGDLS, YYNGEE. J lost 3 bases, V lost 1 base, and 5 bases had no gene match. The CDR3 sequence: CASSVRAGGYYEQYF. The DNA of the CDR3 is TGTGCCAGCAGCGTAAGAGCGGGAGGTTACTACGAGCAGTACTTC.

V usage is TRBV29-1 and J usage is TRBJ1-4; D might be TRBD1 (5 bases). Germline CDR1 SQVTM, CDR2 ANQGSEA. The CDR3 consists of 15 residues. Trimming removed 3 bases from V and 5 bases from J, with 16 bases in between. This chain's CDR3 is CSVEGGVGVNEKLFF. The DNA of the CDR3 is TGCAGCGTTGAGGGGGGGGTTGGCGTCAATGAAAAACTGTTTTTT. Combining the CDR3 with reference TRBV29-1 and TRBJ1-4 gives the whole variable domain SAVISQKPSRDICQRGTSLTIQCQVDSQVTMMFWYRQQPGQSLTLIATANQGSEATYESGFVIDKFPISRPNLTFSTLTVSNMSPEDSSIYLCSVEGGVGVNEKLFFGSGTQLSVL.

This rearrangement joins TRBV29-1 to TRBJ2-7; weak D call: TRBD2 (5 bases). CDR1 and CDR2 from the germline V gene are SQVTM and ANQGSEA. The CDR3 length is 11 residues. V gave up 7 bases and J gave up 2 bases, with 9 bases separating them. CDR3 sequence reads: CSAGEAYEQYF. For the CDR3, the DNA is TGCAGCGCCGGGGAAGCCTACGAGCAGTACTTC.

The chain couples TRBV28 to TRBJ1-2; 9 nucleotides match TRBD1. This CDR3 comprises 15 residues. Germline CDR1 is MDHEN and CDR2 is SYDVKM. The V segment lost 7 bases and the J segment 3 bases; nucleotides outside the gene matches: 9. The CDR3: CASNFWDREDYGYTF. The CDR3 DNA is TGTGCCAGCAATTTCTGGGACAGGGAGGACTATGGCTACACCTTC.